The 8 T cell receptor beta chains presented below share a single source sample, sequenced in a study of human T cells and chemical hapten exposure. MiXCR, run by TCRdb on the RACE reads, gives a single entry per CDR3 protein. In the table there are roughly 50,000 distinct CDR3 sequences, about 10% of which are singletons. Time point denoted: patch test 1, 2 weeks after DPC sensitization. Treatment given: therapeutic diphenylcyclopropenone sensitization with weekly scalp DPC. RNA extraction used unfractionated whole blood as the source of total RNA. The sample was whole blood, taken in connection with sensitization to the hapten diphenylcyclopropenone (DPC). These receptors were collected from a woman between 35 and 50 years old with alopecia areata. Some clones in this sample may be carry-over from other donors' samples.

This clonotype was seen only a few times. The chain joins TRBV7-9 to TRBJ2-3; TRBD2 matches at 8 bases. CDR1 and CDR2 from the germline V gene are SEHNR and FQNEAQ (reference sequence). The CDR3 consists of 15 residues. V shed 4 bases, J shed 3 bases, and the junction held 6 bases outside the gene matches. CDR3 coding DNA: TGTGCCAGCAGCTCGCGGGAGGCGAATACAGATACGCAGTATTTT. Residues: CASSSREANTDTQYF.

This clonotype was detected only once. A much larger clonotype is one base distant, so this may be a read error. The chain employs TRBV7-9 and TRBJ2-1; D is perhaps TRBD2 (5 bases). There are 14 residues in the CDR3. In germline, CDR1 is SEHNR, CDR2 FQNEAQ (reference sequence). Trimming pared 4 bases from V and 5 bases from J, leaving 12 bases between. CDR3 bases: TGTGCCAGCAGCTCCTTAGGACTGCACAATGAGCAGTTCTTC. This sequence encodes CASSSLGLHNEQFF.

The J gene is TRBJ1-2, the V gene TRBV7-6; D is unclear. The germline CDR1 and CDR2 sequences are SGHVS and FNYEAQ. The CDR3 length is 13 residues. V lost 5 bases and J 8 bases, leaving 15 bases between the germline ends. The CDR3 spells CASSPGLRSGYTF. The CDR3 bases are TGTGCCAGCAGCCCCGGACTCCGGAGCGGCTACACCTTC.

This clonotype was recorded a few times. This chain links TRBV6-1 with TRBJ1-1; D unresolved. V gave up 2 bases and J gave up 0 bases, with 7 bases separating them. The CDR3 sequence is 14 residues long. Germline loops: CDR1 MNHNS, CDR2 SASEGT. The CDR3 DNA follows: TGTGCCAGCAGTGAACGCAATATGAACACTGAAGCTTTCTTT. It specifies CASSERNMNTEAFF.

This clonotype appeared many times. The V gene is TRBV4-1, the J gene TRBJ1-1, with D uncertain. This CDR3 contains 14 residues. The V gene's germline CDR1 is MGHRA and CDR2 YSYEKL. Trimming removed 0 bases from V and 9 bases from J, with 14 bases in between. The CDR3 here is CASSQEEGRRKAFF. CDR3 nucleotides: TGCGCCAGCAGCCAAGAAGAGGGAAGGAGGAAAGCTTTCTTT.

This clonotype was counted between two and nine times. The V gene is TRBV20-1, the J gene TRBJ1-1; 8 bases match TRBD1. The CDR3 runs 12 residues. CDR1 is DFQATT, CDR2 SNEGSKA, per germline (reference sequence). The J segment lost 2 bases and the V segment lost 6 bases, leaving 2 bases of the junction unmatched. CDR3 sequence (DNA): TGCAGTGCCGGACAGGGCAACACTGAAGCTTTCTTT. Protein product: CSAGQGNTEAFF.

There are many counts of this clonotype. J is TRBJ2-1 and V is TRBV11-3; the D is unclear. V was clipped by 5 bases and J by 1 base, with 12 bases between them. Germline CDR1 reads SGHNT; CDR2 reads YENEEA. The CDR3 has 15 residues. The CDR3, as DNA: TGTGCCAGCAGCCCCCTCAGGTTTTCCTACAATGAGCAGTTCTTC. It encodes CASSPLRFSYNEQFF.

The V call is TRBV12-3 or TRBV12-4, the J call TRBJ1-4; D is perhaps TRBD1 (5 bases). Trimming took 9 bases from V and 7 from J, leaving 15 bases between them. This CDR3 region has 13 residues. The CDR3 nucleotides read TGTGCCAGAAGGCGTTTGAGGGGTGAAAAACTGTTTTTT. The encoded protein is CARRRLRGEKLFF.